Sequencing of this T cell receptor beta chain was carried out in a study of T cells in Graves' hyperthyroidism and ophthalmopathy. General study points: Prediction of ophthalmopathy progression came a median roughly 6.4 months pre-onset.

RNA transcripts were the template for amplifying TCR beta CDR3 regions. A first-round RT-PCR of the TCR CDR3 used the HTBI primer set. MiXCR, applied by TCRdb to the multiplex PCR reads, yields one record per CDR3 protein. Of about 400,000 distinct CDR3 sequences listed, more than 14% are singletons. The CDR3 runs 13 residues. Germline CDR1 is ENHRY and CDR2 is SYGVKD. Unmatched junction bases numbered 0, after V lost 5 bases and J lost 1 base. To note about this clonotype: Its antigen is unknown.

In the ophthalmopathy cohort, Clinical Activity Score was at least 3, NOSPECS grade at least 4, and duration under 3 months. Lactation, pregnancy, other autoimmune disease or uncontrolled infection led to exclusion of patients. This chain connects TRBV10-3 to TRBJ2-3, with 7 bases fitting TRBD1. The TCR was taken from a woman aged 25 to 39 with Graves' ophthalmopathy. Sequenced input: blood. The CDR3 region has the DNA TGTGCCATCAGTCAGGGGGGCACAGATACGCAGTATTTT. It is translated as CAISQGGTDTQYF.